Following are 2 T cell receptor beta chains from one sample sequenced in a study of molecular identifiers for immune sequencing clone quantification (dated by TCRdb to 2016 to 2019). The method behind the library was PCR. Instrument on record: Illumina HiSeq 4000. The public reads were run again by TCRdb, first through fastp at Q25 and then through MiXCR, and only productive beta chains were kept. CDR3 protein duplicates are merged, each entry listing the most common genes and DNA. For this sample there are around 480,000 distinct CDR3 sequences; about 22% appear just once. The ten largest clones take up roughly 0.81% of the sample. The sample consisted of naive CD8+ T cells from blood, with Jurkat cell RNA spiked in. The sample's cell subset or site label is to be understood as: FACS-sorted CD8+CD4-CCR7+CD45RA+ naive T cells. The receptors stem from a human donor in good health. Some libraries in this study had Jurkat cell RNA spiked in.

The sample holds many counts of this clonotype. J is TRBJ1-1 and V is TRBV6-6; D perhaps matches TRBD1 (5 bases). The CDR3 contains 14 residues. Germline values: CDR1 MNHNY, CDR2 SVGAGI (reference sequence). Trimming removed 6 bases at V and 5 bases at J, with 16 bases between. The CDR3 DNA follows: TGTGCCAGCAGCCCCCGAAAAGGGACGACTGAAGCTTTCTTT. Protein: CASSPRKGTTEAFF.

This clonotype was seen ten or more times. The chain joins TRBV30 to TRBJ2-3; no clear D gene. Trimming removed 3 bases at V and 0 bases at J, with 13 bases between. Germline loops: CDR1 GTSNPN, CDR2 SVGIG (reference sequence). The CDR3 extends over 15 amino acids. Here the CDR3 reads CAWRHEWISTDTQYF. The CDR3 nucleotides are TGTGCCTGGAGACACGAGTGGATAAGCACAGATACGCAGTATTTT.